The source of this T cell receptor beta chain is a study of regulatory T cells in long-lasting Graves disease. Study-wide background: Antithyroid drugs had been taken under 3 months by newly diagnosed Graves' patients. Study findings and constraints: The study found persistent patients shared more public clonotypes (approximately 2,700) than new patients (just over 950).

The V gene lost 2 bases and the J gene lost 7 bases, with 9 bases spanning the gap. CDR1 and CDR2 (germline): MDHEN, SYDVKM. This CDR3 contains 12 residues. Arm-PCR of CDR3 regions with iRepertoire HTBI primers generated TCR beta libraries. One entry per CDR3 protein, called by TCRdb with MiXCR from the multiplex PCR reads. The table has about 470,000 distinct CDR3 sequences, more than 13% seen once. Details on this clonotype: Its target is not known.

As for time point: newly diagnosed GD, antithyroid drugs for less than 3 months. RNA isolated from PBMCs was used to make the TCR library. In addition, the sample was reused for a study of T cells in Graves' hyperthyroidism and ophthalmopathy.

The starting material was peripheral blood mononuclear cells (PBMCs), obtained at new diagnosis, from a patient treated with antithyroid drugs. This clonotype was sampled from a woman aged 25 to 39 with Graves disease. The chain uses TRBV28 and TRBJ2-7; D remains ambiguous. In nucleotides, the CDR3 is TGTGCCAGCAGTTTAGCCCATGAGGAGCAGTACTTC. Translated: CASSLAHEEQYF.